Sequencing of this T cell receptor (beta chain) was carried out in a study of T-cell reconstitution after alpha-beta-depleted transplantation in children. The study's findings and limits: There were reportedly several hundred expanded graft clones from which alpha-beta T cells came about two months after transplant.

A TCRbeta library incorporating unique molecular identifiers was prepared. TCRdb analysed the PCR reads with MiXCR anew, one entry per CDR3 protein. Of 750,000 to 950,000 distinct CDR3 sequences in the sample, approximately 15% were seen once. A note on this clonotype: What it binds is not known.

The sequence derives from a male patient younger than 18 who had a stem cell transplant for acute lymphoblastic leukemia, so the T cells may come from the graft donor. Sequencing was performed on PBMCs, mostly from graft donor cells, taken 360 days after TCRalphabeta/CD19-depleted stem cell transplant.

CDR3 sequence reads: CASSYSLTSNVETQYF. The CDR3 coding sequence is TGTGCCAGCAGTTACTCATTGACGTCTAATGTGGAGACCCAGTACTTC. This chain links TRBV6-2 or TRBV6-3 with TRBJ2-5; D is unclear. V shed 0 bases and J shed 5 bases, with 16 bases lying between them. The germline V gene has CDR1 MNHEY and CDR2 SVGEGT. This CDR3 spans 16 amino acids.